A selection of T cell receptor beta chains follows, all from one sample in a study of cytomegalovirus exposure and HLA in healthy donors. Sequenced by immunoSEQ multiplex PCR; TCRdb stores in-frame clones only, minus some. The sample consists of 150,000 or so clones, 76% of them appearing once. The sample taken for sequencing was PBMCs. These TCRs come from a male donor in good health and CMV-seronegative. CDR3s include the opening cysteine and the closing phenylalanine or tryptophan. The D gene is left open where the match is weak. Clone size, where shown, is once, few, many, or a class for clones that have expanded.

clone size,J gene,V gene,D gene,CDR3 DNA,CDR3 protein
.,TRBJ2-7,TRBV5-6,.,TGTGCCAGCAGCGTCTCAGGTTGGTCCGGCTACGAGCAGTACTTC,CASSVSGWSGYEQYF
few,TRBJ2-6,TRBV9,.,TGTGCCAGCAGCGTAGGAGTCTCTGGGGCCAACGTCCTGACTTTC,CASSVGVSGANVLTF
.,TRBJ1-1,TRBV15,.,TGTGCCACCAGCAGACCCCCCGGGACTGAAGCTTTCTTT,CATSRPPGTEAFF
.,TRBJ2-7,TRBV27,TRBD1,TGTGCCAGCAGCGACAGGGGAGTGGACGAGCAGTACTTC,CASSDRGVDEQYF
.,TRBJ2-7,TRBV11-2,.,TGTGCCAGCAGCCTAACCCCCGGGGTAGCCTACGAGCAGTACTTC,CASSLTPGVAYEQYF
.,TRBJ2-5,TRBV27,TRBD2,TGTGCCAGCAGTTCAGGCCTCGGGGGGATCAAGCAGTACTTC,CASSSGLGGIKQYF
.,TRBJ2-3,TRBV29-1,TRBD2,TGCAGCGTTGAAGGCAGTGGGCAGTGGACTAGTTGGGCAGATACGCAGTATTTT,CSVEGSGQWTSWADTQYF
.,TRBJ1-5,TRBV18,.,TGTGCCAGCTCACCACCGGGGAGACTGAATCAGCCCCAGCATTTT,CASSPPGRLNQPQHF
.,TRBJ1-4,TRBV7-9,TRBD1,TGTGCCAGCAGCCCACTTGGGACAGGGGGTGAAAAACTGTTTTTT,CASSPLGTGGEKLFF
.,TRBJ1-2,TRBV5-1,.,TGCGCCAGCAGCTTGTCGGGGGGGCAGGACTATGGCTACACCTTC,CASSLSGGQDYGYTF
.,TRBJ1-2,TRBV28,TRBD1,TGTGCCAGCAGTCCCCCGGGACAGGGCGCATCTTTTGGCTACACCTTC,CASSPPGQGASFGYTF
.,TRBJ2-2,TRBV30,.,TGTGCCTGGAGTGTACGAAGGGGCACCGGGGAGCTGTTTTTT,CAWSVRRGTGELFF
.,TRBJ1-2,TRBV6-5,.,TGTGCCAGCAGTTCCCCCCAAATCTATGGCTACACCTTC,CASSSPQIYGYTF
.,TRBJ2-1,TRBV7-9,TRBD2,TGTGCCAGCAGCTCACCCAGGGACTACTACAATGAGCAGTTCTTC,CASSSPRDYYNEQFF
.,TRBJ2-6,TRBV19,TRBD2,TGTGCCAGTAGTATGACTAGCGGGAGCTCTGGGGCCAACGTCCTGACTTTC,CASSMTSGSSGANVLTF
.,TRBJ1-2,TRBV5-1,.,TGCGCCAGCAGCCCGGCAGGGGCAAACTATGGCTACACCTTC,CASSPAGANYGYTF
.,TRBJ2-2,TRBV28,.,TGTGCGACGCCGGGTCCGAACACCGGGGAGCTGTTTTTT,CATPGPNTGELFF